The rows below give T cell receptor beta chains drawn from one sample of a study of T-cell reconstitution after alpha-beta-depleted transplantation in children. MiXCR, applied by TCRdb to the PCR reads, yields one record per CDR3 protein. The repertoire holds approximately 170,000 distinct CDR3 sequences, with approximately 10% as singletons. Sequenced material: PBMCs, taken before TCRalphabeta/CD19-depleted stem cell transplant. These TCRs come from a boy between 2 and 15 years old with acute myeloid leukemia, due to receive a stem cell transplant. CDR3s include the opening cysteine and the closing phenylalanine or tryptophan. Rows give clone size only sometimes, using once, few, many, or a class for an expanded clone.

V gene: TRBV7-8; clone size: many; CDR3 length: 19; J gene: TRBJ1-6; CDR3 protein: CASSLTRRQGGSYNSPLHF
V gene: TRBV6-1; clone size: few; CDR3 length: 13; J gene: TRBJ1-5; CDR3 protein: CASSPRGGQPQHF
V gene: TRBV5-1; clone size: many; CDR3 length: 16; J gene: TRBJ2-1; CDR3 protein: CASSVLAELSYNEQFF
V gene: TRBV27; clone size: many; CDR3 length: 14; J gene: TRBJ1-1; CDR3 protein: CASSLDGLDTEAFF
V gene: TRBV12-3/TRBV12-4; clone size: many; CDR3 length: 12; J gene: TRBJ2-2; CDR3 protein: CASSHETGELFF
V gene: TRBV6-1; clone size: NA; CDR3 length: 15; J gene: TRBJ1-5; CDR3 protein: CASSEALLGTQPQHF
V gene: TRBV2; clone size: many; CDR3 length: 14; J gene: TRBJ2-6; CDR3 protein: CASRRDSGANVLTF
V gene: TRBV5-8; clone size: many; CDR3 length: 12; J gene: TRBJ1-5; CDR3 protein: CASSAASQPQHF
V gene: TRBV20-1; clone size: many; CDR3 length: 15; J gene: TRBJ2-7; CDR3 protein: CSARDLTGGYYEQYF
V gene: TRBV7-8; clone size: many; CDR3 length: 19; J gene: TRBJ2-1; CDR3 protein: CASSLVALAGGLAYNEQFF
V gene: TRBV27; clone size: NA; CDR3 length: 13; J gene: TRBJ1-2; CDR3 protein: CASSLTGGGGYTF
V gene: TRBV6-5; clone size: many; CDR3 length: 16; J gene: TRBJ1-5; CDR3 protein: CASEALRGDSNQPQHF
V gene: TRBV5-1; clone size: NA; CDR3 length: 15; J gene: TRBJ1-5; CDR3 protein: CASSLDWRDGQPQHF
V gene: TRBV12-3/TRBV12-4; clone size: many; CDR3 length: 15; J gene: TRBJ2-3; CDR3 protein: CASSFPSGATDTQYF
V gene: TRBV4-1; clone size: many; CDR3 length: 13; J gene: TRBJ1-4; CDR3 protein: CASSLTGGEKLFF
V gene: TRBV12-3/TRBV12-4; clone size: many; CDR3 length: 12; J gene: TRBJ1-5; CDR3 protein: CASSSVSQPQHF
V gene: TRBV28; clone size: many; CDR3 length: 14; J gene: TRBJ2-2; CDR3 protein: CASIWGQNTGELFF
V gene: TRBV6-5; clone size: many; CDR3 length: 16; J gene: TRBJ2-7; CDR3 protein: CASSYGPGQGPREQYF
V gene: TRBV10-3; clone size: NA; CDR3 length: 17; J gene: TRBJ2-2; CDR3 protein: CAISDPTGTGHTGELFF
V gene: TRBV18; clone size: many; CDR3 length: 17; J gene: TRBJ2-5; CDR3 protein: CASSPKAGGRQQETQYF
V gene: TRBV6-1; clone size: NA; CDR3 length: 14; J gene: TRBJ1-5; CDR3 protein: CASMRGGYNQPQHF
V gene: TRBV28; clone size: many; CDR3 length: 12; J gene: TRBJ2-5; CDR3 protein: CASSFVAGTQYF